A single sample gave rise to the 22 T cell receptor beta chains below, sequenced in a study of cytomegalovirus exposure and HLA in healthy donors. Primers: 60 Vbeta forward and 13 Jbeta reverse. The table came from immunoSEQ multiplex PCR; TCRdb's copy has only in-frame clones and leaves some out. This sample yields about 110,000 clones, of which 75% to 80% are seen a single time; 1.3% belongs to the top ten. Sequencing was done on a sample of PBMCs. These receptors all come from a woman aged 25-40 years in good health and CMV-seronegative.

In DNA, the CDR3 is TGTGCCAGCAGTGATCCGGGATCTGGTACCTACAATGAGCAGTTCTTC. This gives the protein CASSDPGSGTYNEQFF. The rearrangement uses TRBV2 and TRBJ2-1; D may be TRBD2 (5 bases). Germline V gene data show CDR1 as SNHLY and CDR2 as FYNNEI. CDR3 length: 16 residues. Trimming took off 3 bases at V and 2 bases at J, with 14 bases between the two ends.

As concerns this clone: This likely comes from a read error, as the CDR3 has no conserved phenylalanine or tryptophan at its end. The J gene is TRBJ1-1, the V gene TRBV29-1, with a weak D call TRBD1 (6 bases). V was cut by 2 bases and J by 0 bases, with 13 bases left in between. The germline V gene encodes CDR1 SQVTM and CDR2 ANQGSEA. The CDR3 has 15 residues. As DNA, the CDR3 is TGCAGCGTTGAAAAACTGTGGGACATGAACACTGAAGCTTTCGTT. Protein: CSVEKLWDMNTEAFV.

The J gene is TRBJ2-1, the V gene TRBV7-2; the match to TRBD2 covers 8 bases. Germline V lookup: CDR1 SGHTA, CDR2 FQGNSA. This CDR3 has 16 residues. J gave up 8 bases and V 5 bases, and 14 bases lay outside the gene matches. The CDR3 DNA reads TGTGCCAGCAGCAGTAGCGGGACCCTCGTTACTGATGAGCAGTTCTTC. Protein product: CASSSSGTLVTDEQFF.

The chain couples TRBV25-1 to TRBJ1-2; a weak D match, TRBD1 (5 bases). The CDR3 totals 15 residues. Trimming took 4 bases from V and 0 from J, leaving 12 bases between them. The V gene's germline CDR1 is MGHDK and CDR2 SYGVNS. CDR3 region: CASSVGRTTNYGYTF. The CDR3 coding sequence is TGTGCCAGCAGTGTCGGGCGGACAACTAACTATGGCTACACCTTC.

This clone was seen more than once but under ten times. In nucleotides, the CDR3 is TGCGCCAGCAGCTTGGCGGTCACAGCCGGTGTGAGAGGCTACACCTTC. Amino acid sequence: CASSLAVTAGVRGYTF. The V and J genes are TRBV5-1 and TRBJ1-2, with D hard to call. Germline loops: CDR1 SGHRS, CDR2 YFSETQ. Trimming took off 0 bases at V and 8 bases at J, with 20 bases between the two ends. This CDR3 is built from 16 residues.

This chain links TRBV9 with TRBJ2-7; 13 bases map to TRBD2. CDR1 and CDR2 from the germline V gene are SGDLS and YYNGEE. The V segment lost 4 bases and the J segment 7 bases; nucleotides outside the gene matches: 8. This CDR3 spans 15 amino acids. The CDR3 DNA follows: TGTGCCAGCAGCCTCACTAGCGGGAGGGAGGGGGAGCAGTACTTC. This gives the protein CASSLTSGREGEQYF.

The chain employs TRBV10-3 and TRBJ2-5; 8 bases map to TRBD2. The CDR3 spans 15 residues. V lost 6 bases and J lost 2; bases outside the gene matches: 8. CDR1 and CDR2 (germline): ENHRY, SYGVKD. The CDR3 sequence: CAIRERERPQETQYF. The CDR3 DNA sequence: TGTGCCATCAGGGAGCGGGAGAGACCTCAAGAGACCCAGTACTTC.

This chain joins TRBV5-6 and TRBJ2-7; 13 bases map to TRBD2. V trimming: 4 bases; J trimming: 6 bases; junction bases outside the gene matches: 10. The CDR3 totals 16 residues. The germline V gene encodes CDR1 SGHDT and CDR2 YYEEEE. The CDR3 region has the DNA TGTGCCAGCAGCCTCGGACTAGCGGGAGTGTTGTTCGAGCAGTACTTC. Protein: CASSLGLAGVLFEQYF.

The chain is built from TRBV15 and TRBJ1-4; D is unclear. Germline values: CDR1 LNHNV, CDR2 YYDKDF (reference sequence). CDR3 length equals 15 residues. V dropped 0 bases and J dropped 0 bases, with 5 bases sitting between them. The CDR3 coding sequence is TGTGCCACCAGCAGAGACATCACAACTAATGAAAAACTGTTTTTT. It is translated as CATSRDITTNEKLFF.

The chain carries TRBV7-2 and TRBJ2-1; a weak D match, TRBD1 (5 bases). Trimming pared 5 bases from V and 4 bases from J, leaving 21 bases between. Germline V gene data show CDR1 as SGHTA and CDR2 as FQGNSA. The CDR3 is 17 amino acids. The DNA of the CDR3 is TGTGCCAGCAGCCCCTACTCCGGACAACTGCAGTACAATGAGCAGTTCTTC. Protein sequence: CASSPYSGQLQYNEQFF. The full variable domain, completed using reference TRBV7-2 and TRBJ2-1, is GAGVSQSPSNKVTEKGKDVELRCDPISGHTALYWYRQSLGQGLEFLIYFQGNSAPDKSGLPSDRFSAERTGGSVSTLTIQRTQQEDSAVYLCASSPYSGQLQYNEQFFGPGTRLTVL.

This clone was picked up one time. V gene TRBV7-3 combines with J gene TRBJ2-3, with D hard to call. This CDR3 has 14 residues. V gave up 5 bases and J gave up 0 bases, with 9 bases separating them. CDR1 SGHTA and CDR2 FQGTGA come from the germline V gene. CDR3 DNA sequence: TGTGCCAGCAGCCCAATCGGGAGCACAGATACGCAGTATTTT. It codes for CASSPIGSTDTQYF. Looking up the rest from reference TRBV7-3 and TRBJ2-3 gives the full variable domain: GAGVSQTPSNKVTEKGKYVELRCDPISGHTALYWYRQSLGQGPEFLIYFQGTGAADDSGLPNDRFFAVRPEGSVSTLKIQRTERGDSAVYLCASSPIGSTDTQYFGPGTRLTVL.

Only a few counts were recorded for this clone. The chain combines TRBV9 with TRBJ2-3; D remains ambiguous. This CDR3 has 13 amino acids. CDR1 and CDR2 (germline): SGDLS, YYNGEE. The V and J ends lost 0 bases and 5 bases respectively, with 7 bases between them. CDR3 amino acids: CASSVVSGDTQYF. CDR3 coding DNA: TGTGCCAGCAGCGTAGTCTCCGGAGATACGCAGTATTTT.

The V call is TRBV18, the J call TRBJ2-2; perhaps TRBD1 as D (6 bases). The CDR3 covers 15 residues. With 2 bases removed from V and 5 bases from J, the gap between germline ends came to 12 bases. CDR1 is KGHSH, CDR2 LQKENI, per germline. The CDR3 bases are TGTGCCAGCTCACCATCACAGGGCAAGACCGGGGAGCTGTTTTTT. This codes for CASSPSQGKTGELFF. Full variable domain (missing parts from reference TRBV18 and TRBJ2-2): NAGVMQNPRHLVRRRGQEARLRCSPMKGHSHVYWYRQLPEEGLKFMVYLQKENIIDESGMPKERFSAEFPKEGPSILRIQQVVRGDSAAYFCASSPSQGKTGELFFGEGSRLTVL.

The sample holds a few counts of this clone. The chain combines TRBV5-4 with TRBJ2-2; 8 nucleotides agree with TRBD2. This CDR3 spans 16 amino acids. Germline lookup yields CDR1 SGHNT and CDR2 YYREEE (reference sequence). J lost 6 bases, V lost 4 bases, and 11 bases had no gene match. CDR3 amino acids: CASSRSGGSVSGELFF. In nucleotides, the CDR3 is TGTGCCAGCAGCCGGAGCGGGGGCTCGGTGTCCGGGGAGCTGTTTTTT.

V and J are TRBV25-1 and TRBJ2-3; D is unclear. This CDR3 is built from 13 residues. V lost 4 bases and J 4 bases, leaving 9 bases between the germline ends. Per germline, CDR1 MGHDK and CDR2 SYGVNS. The CDR3, as DNA: TGTGCCAGCAGTGCCAGGTCCGCAGATACGCAGTATTTT. Translation gives CASSARSADTQYF. The variable domain in full, with the rest retrieved from reference TRBV25-1 and TRBJ2-3, is EADIYQTPRYLVIGTGKKITLECSQTMGHDKMYWYQQDPGMELHLIHYSYGVNSTEKGDLSSESTVSRIRTEHFPLTLESARPSHTSQYLCASSARSADTQYFGPGTRLTVL.

The V gene is TRBV5-8, the J gene TRBJ2-7, with 9 bases fitting TRBD1. CDR3 length: 15 residues. The V gene end was trimmed by 2 bases and the J gene end by 3 bases; junction bases not matched to a gene: 6. CDR1 and CDR2 from the germline V gene are SGHTS and YDEGEE. The CDR3 region has the DNA TGTGCCAGCAGCTTCGGGACAGGGATTTACTACGAGCAGTACTTC. This translates into CASSFGTGIYYEQYF. The whole variable domain, filled in from reference TRBV5-8 and TRBJ2-7, reads EAGVTQSPTHLIKTRGQQATLRCSPISGHTSVYWYQQALGLGLQFLLWYDEGEERNRGNFPPRFSGRQFPNYSSELNVNALELEDSALYLCASSFGTGIYYEQYFGPGTRLTVT.

CDR3 sequence: CASSLGGSAYNEQFF. In DNA form, the CDR3 reads TGCGCCAGCAGCCTAGGAGGGTCGGCCTACAATGAGCAGTTCTTC. The V call is TRBV4-3, the J call TRBJ2-1; TRBD2 might be the D (6 bases). From germline, CDR1 is LGHNA and CDR2 YSLEER. The CDR3 extends over 15 amino acids. The ends were cut back, 4 bases at V and 2 bases at J, with 12 bases in the middle.

In its sample, this clone was seen a few times. This chain uses TRBV7-2 with TRBJ1-2, with D possibly TRBD1 on 5 matching bases. From germline, CDR1 is SGHTA and CDR2 FQGNSA. The CDR3 totals 15 residues. Trimming stripped 1 base from V and 8 bases from J, with 17 bases between. The CDR3 sequence is CASSLGGLQVRGYTF. The CDR3, as DNA: TGTGCCAGCAGCTTAGGCGGCTTACAGGTCCGAGGCTACACCTTC.

The rearrangement uses TRBV29-1 and TRBJ1-1; perhaps TRBD1 as D (6 bases). Trimming cost V 0 bases and J 3 bases, with 8 bases left between them. The CDR3 length is 13 residues. Germline V lookup: CDR1 SQVTM, CDR2 ANQGSEA. The CDR3 loop is CSVEDRGDTEAFF. The CDR3, as DNA: TGCAGCGTTGAAGACAGGGGTGACACTGAAGCTTTCTTT.

In DNA, the CDR3 is TGTGCCAGCAGCTTAAGTATGTCAGTCGGAAACACCATATATTTT. Protein sequence: CASSLSMSVGNTIYF. The V call is TRBV7-9, the J call TRBJ1-3; D call uncertain. The CDR3 length is 15 residues. V shed 2 bases and J shed 4 bases, with 12 bases lying between them. The germline CDR1 and CDR2 sequences are SEHNR and FQNEAQ (reference sequence).

The chain recombines TRBV5-1 with TRBJ1-2, with 7 bases matching TRBD1. Trimming took 5 bases from V and 12 from J; bases not matched to a gene: 7. Per germline, CDR1 SGHRS and CDR2 YFSETQ. The CDR3 contains 11 residues. The CDR3 nucleotides read TGCGCCAGCAGAGGGTCACAGGGGAACACCTTC. It is translated as CASRGSQGNTF.

The chain uses TRBV4-3 and TRBJ1-5, with D possibly TRBD1 on 5 matching bases. V was cut by 0 bases and J by 3 bases, with 12 bases left in between. CDR3 length: 16 residues. Germline lookup yields CDR1 LGHNA and CDR2 YSLEER. CDR3 sequence: CASSQDAGINNQPQHF. In DNA, the CDR3 is TGCGCCAGCAGCCAAGACGCAGGGATTAACAATCAGCCCCAGCATTTT.